This passage covers 27 T cell receptor beta chains from one sample sequenced in a study of T-cell reconstitution after alpha-beta-depleted transplantation in children. The library targeted TCRbeta and was prepared with unique molecular identifiers. TCRdb re-called the PCR reads with MiXCR, one entry per CDR3 protein. This sample has hundreds of thousands of distinct CDR3 sequences, with around 25% found just once. The input for sequencing was PBMCs, mostly from graft donor cells, taken 360 days after TCRalphabeta/CD19-depleted stem cell transplant. The receptors were sampled from a female patient aged 2 to 10 who had a stem cell transplant for congenital amegakaryocytic thrombocytopenia, so the T cells may come from the graft donor.

J is TRBJ2-2 and V is TRBV4-1; D unresolved. The V end lost 0 bases, the J end lost 6 bases, and 8 bases lay between the germline ends. This CDR3 comprises 14 residues. Germline CDR1 and CDR2: MGHRA and YSYEKL. For the CDR3, the DNA is TGCGCCAGCAGCCAAGAGACCACAGCCGGGGAGCTGTTTTTT. Translating it yields CASSQETTAGELFF.

The genes are TRBV5-5 and TRBJ2-5; a possible D gene is TRBD2 (6 bases). Germline V gene data show CDR1 as SGHKS and CDR2 as YYEKEE (reference sequence). V gave up 1 base and J gave up 0 bases, with 10 bases separating them. The CDR3 is 15 amino acids. The CDR3 is CASSLWRGHQETQYF. In DNA, the CDR3 is TGTGCCAGCAGCTTGTGGCGGGGCCACCAAGAGACCCAGTACTTC. Variable domain in full (rest from reference TRBV5-5 and TRBJ2-5): DAGVTQSPTHLIKTRGQQVTLRCSPISGHKSVSWYQQVLGQGPQFIFQYYEKEERGRGNFPDRFSARQFPNYSSELNVNALLLGDSALYLCASSLWRGHQETQYFGPGTRLLVL.

This sequence joins TRBV2 and TRBJ2-5; no clear D gene. V lost 7 bases and J 1 base, leaving 4 bases between the germline ends. In germline, CDR1 is SNHLY, CDR2 FYNNEI. This CDR3 comprises 11 residues. The DNA for the CDR3 is TGTGCCAGCACATTCCAAGAGACCCAGTACTTC. Translated, it gives CASTFQETQYF.

There are a few counts of this clonotype. This chain connects TRBV6-1 to TRBJ2-3, with 7 nucleotides matching TRBD1. There are 15 residues in the CDR3. In germline, CDR1 is MNHNS, CDR2 SASEGT. The V segment lost 6 bases and the J segment 3 bases; nucleotides outside the gene matches: 9. The CDR3: CASRETGRGTDTQYF. In nucleotides, the CDR3 is TGTGCCAGCAGAGAGACAGGGCGAGGGACAGATACGCAGTATTTT.

This clonotype was observed a few times. This rearrangement joins TRBV29-1 to TRBJ2-5; TRBD2 aligns across 9 bases. V gave up 3 bases and J gave up 5 bases; unmatched junction bases: 10. CDR1 is SQVTM and CDR2 is ANQGSEA in the germline V gene. CDR3 length: 15 amino acids. The CDR3 coding sequence is TGCAGCGTTGATCTGCTAGCGGGAAGCGTTGAGACCCAGTACTTC. This translates into CSVDLLAGSVETQYF.

This clonotype has only a few counts. This chain joins TRBV6-1 and TRBJ2-7, with D possibly matching TRBD2 (6 bases). The CDR3 has 14 amino acids. V was pared by 7 bases and J by 2 bases, with 15 bases between. Germline lookup yields CDR1 MNHNS and CDR2 SASEGT. DNA of the CDR3: TGTGCCAGCACCCGGACGGCGGGACCCTACGAGCAGTACTTC. Amino acid sequence: CASTRTAGPYEQYF.

The table lists this clonotype with a few counts. The V call is TRBV20-1, the J call TRBJ2-2; 9 bases fit TRBD2. The CDR3 extends over 12 amino acids. V gave up 3 bases and J gave up 10 bases; unmatched junction bases: 3. Germline V gene sequence: CDR1 DFQATT, CDR2 SNEGSKA (reference sequence). CDR3 loop: CSARVAGAELFF. Here the CDR3 DNA reads TGCAGTGCTAGGGTAGCGGGGGCGGAGCTGTTTTTT.

The chain joins TRBV7-6 to TRBJ2-7; TRBD2 is a possible D gene (6 bases). CDR3 size: 15 residues. The ends were cut back, 5 bases at V and 0 bases at J, with 14 bases in the middle. CDR1 and CDR2 (germline): SGHVS, FNYEAQ. DNA of the CDR3: TGTGCCAGCAGCGGGAGGACTGCTAGCTCCTACGAGCAGTACTTC. Amino acids: CASSGRTASSYEQYF.

This clonotype was recorded many times. This chain uses TRBV20-1 with TRBJ2-5; 7 bases align to TRBD1. Germline V gene sequence: CDR1 DFQATT, CDR2 SNEGSKA (reference sequence). Losses at the gene ends were 4 bases for V and 1 base for J; bases not matched to a gene: 9. The CDR3 sequence is 15 residues long. CDR3 in DNA: TGCAGTGCTAAGGCACAGACAGGGTCCCAAGAGACCCAGTACTTC. This sequence encodes CSAKAQTGSQETQYF.

This chain joins TRBV15 and TRBJ2-2, with a possible D match to TRBD1 (5 bases). The CDR3 extends over 14 amino acids. V was trimmed by 4 bases and J by 3 bases, leaving 9 bases between them. From germline, CDR1 is LNHNV and CDR2 YYDKDF (reference sequence). The CDR3 region is CATSTDSYTGELFF. CDR3 nucleotides: TGTGCCACCAGCACAGACAGCTACACCGGGGAGCTGTTTTTT. Variable domain in full (rest from reference TRBV15 and TRBJ2-2): DAMVIQNPRYQVTQFGKPVTLSCSQTLNHNVMYWYQQKSSQAPKLLFHYYDKDFNNEADTPDNFQSRRPNTSFCFLDIRSPGLGDTAMYLCATSTDSYTGELFFGEGSRLTVL.

This clonotype was seen only a few times. The rearrangement uses TRBV13 and TRBJ2-3; 7 nucleotides match TRBD2. Trimming at V came to 3 bases and at J to 5 bases, leaving 8 bases not matched to a gene. This CDR3 is 15 amino acids long. Germline assignment: CDR1 PRHDT and CDR2 FYEKMQ (reference sequence). CDR3: CASSLGGLNGDTQYF. The DNA for the CDR3 is TGTGCCAGCAGCTTGGGGGGACTAAACGGAGATACGCAGTATTTT.

This clonotype was observed a handful of times. V and J are TRBV5-4 and TRBJ2-1; 8 bases agree with TRBD2. The CDR3 totals 12 residues. V trimming: 4 bases; J trimming: 13 bases; junction bases outside the gene matches: 7. Germline V gene sequence: CDR1 SGHNT, CDR2 YYREEE (reference sequence). The DNA of the CDR3 is TGTGCCAGCAGCCCAACTAGCGGAGACCAGTTCTTC. Protein: CASSPTSGDQFF.

This clonotype has a handful of counts. This sequence joins TRBV6-1 and TRBJ2-3; D possibly matches TRBD1 or TRBD2 (6 bases each). Germline CDR1 MNHNS, CDR2 SASEGT. V was clipped by 3 bases and J by 2 bases, with 15 bases between them. This CDR3 region has 16 residues. CDR3 region: CASSDPGGEFTDTQYF. CDR3 nucleotide sequence: TGTGCCAGCAGTGATCCCGGGGGCGAATTCACAGATACGCAGTATTTT.

This clonotype was detected a few times. The genes are TRBV12-3 or TRBV12-4 and TRBJ2-5; the D is unclear. Trimming pared 7 bases from V and 3 bases from J, leaving 12 bases between. The CDR3 runs to 13 residues. The CDR3 is CASTDGREETQYF. The DNA of the CDR3 is TGTGCCAGCACCGATGGCCGAGAAGAGACCCAGTACTTC.

This clonotype was detected many times. This rearrangement joins TRBV12-3 or TRBV12-4 to TRBJ2-3; D gene unclear. V was pared by 8 bases and J by 4 bases, with 7 bases between. This CDR3 spans 11 amino acids. The CDR3 bases are TGTGCCAGCGGGAACTCAGATACGCAGTATTTT. Protein product: CASGNSDTQYF.

Only a few counts were recorded for this clonotype. The CDR3 DNA follows: TGCAGTGCTAGAGATCGTCAGGGGATCTATGGCTACACCTTC. This encodes CSARDRQGIYGYTF. V gene TRBV20-1 combines with J gene TRBJ1-2, with D tentatively TRBD1 (6 bases). The V gene's germline CDR1 is DFQATT and CDR2 SNEGSKA (reference sequence). The CDR3 contains 14 residues. The ends were cut back, 0 bases at V and 4 bases at J, with 12 bases in the middle.

The chain carries TRBV7-7 and TRBJ2-1; D perhaps matches TRBD1 (6 bases). Germline V gene sequence: CDR1 SSHAT, CDR2 FNYEAQ (reference sequence). V lost 1 base and J lost 5, with 9 bases in between. The CDR3 consists of 14 residues. CDR3 DNA sequence: TGTGCCAGCAGCTTAGAGGGGGATCACAATGAGCAGTTCTTC. Amino acid sequence: CASSLEGDHNEQFF. The full variable domain, rest sourced from reference TRBV7-7 and TRBJ2-1, is GAGVSQSPRYKVTKRGQDVTLRCDPISSHATLYWYQQALGQGPEFLTYFNYEAQPDKSGLPSDRFSAERPEGSISTLTIQRTEQRDSAMYRCASSLEGDHNEQFFGPGTRLTVL.

V usage is TRBV4-1 and J usage is TRBJ2-5; D might be TRBD1 (6 bases). Trimming pared 0 bases from V and 5 bases from J, leaving 13 bases between. The CDR3 spans 15 residues. Germline lookup yields CDR1 MGHRA and CDR2 YSYEKL. In nucleotides, the CDR3 is TGCGCCAGCAGCCAAGAGGGGACAACCACGGAGACCCAGTACTTC. Residues: CASSQEGTTTETQYF.

This chain links TRBV2 with TRBJ2-1, with D possibly matching TRBD2 (5 bases). Trimming took off 3 bases at V and 7 bases at J, with 16 bases between the two ends. CDR3 length equals 15 residues. Germline V gene sequence: CDR1 SNHLY, CDR2 FYNNEI. The CDR3 DNA follows: TGTGCCAGCAGTGATTTCTGGGGTAGAGGGAATGAGCAGTTCTTC. This codes for CASSDFWGRGNEQFF.

V usage is TRBV12-3 or TRBV12-4 and J usage is TRBJ2-1; the D is unclear. CDR3 size: 13 residues. The V and J ends lost 6 bases and 8 bases respectively, with 14 bases between them. The CDR3 sequence: CASRQPLGDEQFF. CDR3 bases: TGTGCCAGCAGACAGCCCCTAGGAGATGAGCAGTTCTTC.

This clonotype was seen a handful of times. The chain recombines TRBV20-1 with TRBJ2-7; 8 bases are shared with TRBD1. The trim removed 6 bases at V and 1 base at J, leaving 5 bases unmatched. The CDR3 spans 13 residues. The V gene's germline CDR1 is DFQATT and CDR2 SNEGSKA (reference sequence). For the CDR3, the DNA is TGCAGTGCATCCGGGACAGGATCCTACGAGCAGTACTTC. Protein sequence: CSASGTGSYEQYF.

This clonotype was counted only a few times. The CDR3 protein is CASSVDYGETQYF. Here the CDR3 DNA reads TGTGCCAGCAGCGTAGATTATGGGGAGACCCAGTACTTC. The V gene is TRBV9, the J gene TRBJ2-5; D is uncertain. V was clipped by 0 bases and J by 5 bases, with 8 bases between them. This CDR3 has 13 residues. Germline CDR1 is SGDLS and CDR2 is YYNGEE.

This clonotype appeared a few times. V and J are TRBV3-1 and TRBJ2-3, with TRBD1 matching 8 bases. Germline V gene data show CDR1 as LGHDT and CDR2 as YNNKEL (reference sequence). This CDR3 is 15 amino acids long. V dropped 2 bases and J dropped 2; count of bases not matched to a gene: 3. The CDR3 nucleotides read TGTGCCAGCAGCCAACAGGGGGCCTCCACAGATACGCAGTATTTT. Encoded protein: CASSQQGASTDTQYF.

This clonotype was counted only a few times. CDR3 in amino acids: CASSQDWRTDTYEQYF. The CDR3 DNA reads TGCGCCAGCAGCCAAGATTGGCGGACAGATACCTACGAGCAGTACTTC. The rearrangement links TRBV4-3 to TRBJ2-7; tentative D call: TRBD1 (6 bases). The length of the CDR3 is 16 residues. V lost 0 bases and J 2 bases, leaving 14 bases between the germline ends. In germline, CDR1 is LGHNA, CDR2 YSLEER.

The V gene is TRBV12-3 or TRBV12-4, the J gene TRBJ1-5; no clear D. V was trimmed by 2 bases and J by 8 bases, leaving 16 bases between them. The CDR3 loop spans 15 amino acids. This CDR3 reads CASSLQRFLGEPQHF. The CDR3 DNA sequence: TGTGCCAGCAGTTTACAGCGCTTTCTTGGGGAGCCCCAGCATTTT.

The chain is built from TRBV2 and TRBJ2-7, with TRBD1 as a possible D gene (6 bases). Trimming pared 4 bases from V and 0 bases from J, leaving 16 bases between. Germline V lookup: CDR1 SNHLY, CDR2 FYNNEI. CDR3 length: 16 residues. Here the CDR3 reads CASSGVFRGISYEQYF. In DNA form, the CDR3 reads TGTGCCAGCAGTGGGGTTTTCAGGGGCATCTCCTACGAGCAGTACTTC.

The rearrangement joins TRBV3-1 to TRBJ2-7; perhaps TRBD2 as D (6 bases). The germline V gene has CDR1 LGHDT and CDR2 YNNKEL (reference sequence). The CDR3 has 14 amino acids. The V and J ends lost 1 base and 6 bases respectively, with 13 bases between them. CDR3 coding DNA: TGTGCCAGCAGCCAAGGTCGGACTACCCTCGAGCAGTACTTC. This translates into CASSQGRTTLEQYF.